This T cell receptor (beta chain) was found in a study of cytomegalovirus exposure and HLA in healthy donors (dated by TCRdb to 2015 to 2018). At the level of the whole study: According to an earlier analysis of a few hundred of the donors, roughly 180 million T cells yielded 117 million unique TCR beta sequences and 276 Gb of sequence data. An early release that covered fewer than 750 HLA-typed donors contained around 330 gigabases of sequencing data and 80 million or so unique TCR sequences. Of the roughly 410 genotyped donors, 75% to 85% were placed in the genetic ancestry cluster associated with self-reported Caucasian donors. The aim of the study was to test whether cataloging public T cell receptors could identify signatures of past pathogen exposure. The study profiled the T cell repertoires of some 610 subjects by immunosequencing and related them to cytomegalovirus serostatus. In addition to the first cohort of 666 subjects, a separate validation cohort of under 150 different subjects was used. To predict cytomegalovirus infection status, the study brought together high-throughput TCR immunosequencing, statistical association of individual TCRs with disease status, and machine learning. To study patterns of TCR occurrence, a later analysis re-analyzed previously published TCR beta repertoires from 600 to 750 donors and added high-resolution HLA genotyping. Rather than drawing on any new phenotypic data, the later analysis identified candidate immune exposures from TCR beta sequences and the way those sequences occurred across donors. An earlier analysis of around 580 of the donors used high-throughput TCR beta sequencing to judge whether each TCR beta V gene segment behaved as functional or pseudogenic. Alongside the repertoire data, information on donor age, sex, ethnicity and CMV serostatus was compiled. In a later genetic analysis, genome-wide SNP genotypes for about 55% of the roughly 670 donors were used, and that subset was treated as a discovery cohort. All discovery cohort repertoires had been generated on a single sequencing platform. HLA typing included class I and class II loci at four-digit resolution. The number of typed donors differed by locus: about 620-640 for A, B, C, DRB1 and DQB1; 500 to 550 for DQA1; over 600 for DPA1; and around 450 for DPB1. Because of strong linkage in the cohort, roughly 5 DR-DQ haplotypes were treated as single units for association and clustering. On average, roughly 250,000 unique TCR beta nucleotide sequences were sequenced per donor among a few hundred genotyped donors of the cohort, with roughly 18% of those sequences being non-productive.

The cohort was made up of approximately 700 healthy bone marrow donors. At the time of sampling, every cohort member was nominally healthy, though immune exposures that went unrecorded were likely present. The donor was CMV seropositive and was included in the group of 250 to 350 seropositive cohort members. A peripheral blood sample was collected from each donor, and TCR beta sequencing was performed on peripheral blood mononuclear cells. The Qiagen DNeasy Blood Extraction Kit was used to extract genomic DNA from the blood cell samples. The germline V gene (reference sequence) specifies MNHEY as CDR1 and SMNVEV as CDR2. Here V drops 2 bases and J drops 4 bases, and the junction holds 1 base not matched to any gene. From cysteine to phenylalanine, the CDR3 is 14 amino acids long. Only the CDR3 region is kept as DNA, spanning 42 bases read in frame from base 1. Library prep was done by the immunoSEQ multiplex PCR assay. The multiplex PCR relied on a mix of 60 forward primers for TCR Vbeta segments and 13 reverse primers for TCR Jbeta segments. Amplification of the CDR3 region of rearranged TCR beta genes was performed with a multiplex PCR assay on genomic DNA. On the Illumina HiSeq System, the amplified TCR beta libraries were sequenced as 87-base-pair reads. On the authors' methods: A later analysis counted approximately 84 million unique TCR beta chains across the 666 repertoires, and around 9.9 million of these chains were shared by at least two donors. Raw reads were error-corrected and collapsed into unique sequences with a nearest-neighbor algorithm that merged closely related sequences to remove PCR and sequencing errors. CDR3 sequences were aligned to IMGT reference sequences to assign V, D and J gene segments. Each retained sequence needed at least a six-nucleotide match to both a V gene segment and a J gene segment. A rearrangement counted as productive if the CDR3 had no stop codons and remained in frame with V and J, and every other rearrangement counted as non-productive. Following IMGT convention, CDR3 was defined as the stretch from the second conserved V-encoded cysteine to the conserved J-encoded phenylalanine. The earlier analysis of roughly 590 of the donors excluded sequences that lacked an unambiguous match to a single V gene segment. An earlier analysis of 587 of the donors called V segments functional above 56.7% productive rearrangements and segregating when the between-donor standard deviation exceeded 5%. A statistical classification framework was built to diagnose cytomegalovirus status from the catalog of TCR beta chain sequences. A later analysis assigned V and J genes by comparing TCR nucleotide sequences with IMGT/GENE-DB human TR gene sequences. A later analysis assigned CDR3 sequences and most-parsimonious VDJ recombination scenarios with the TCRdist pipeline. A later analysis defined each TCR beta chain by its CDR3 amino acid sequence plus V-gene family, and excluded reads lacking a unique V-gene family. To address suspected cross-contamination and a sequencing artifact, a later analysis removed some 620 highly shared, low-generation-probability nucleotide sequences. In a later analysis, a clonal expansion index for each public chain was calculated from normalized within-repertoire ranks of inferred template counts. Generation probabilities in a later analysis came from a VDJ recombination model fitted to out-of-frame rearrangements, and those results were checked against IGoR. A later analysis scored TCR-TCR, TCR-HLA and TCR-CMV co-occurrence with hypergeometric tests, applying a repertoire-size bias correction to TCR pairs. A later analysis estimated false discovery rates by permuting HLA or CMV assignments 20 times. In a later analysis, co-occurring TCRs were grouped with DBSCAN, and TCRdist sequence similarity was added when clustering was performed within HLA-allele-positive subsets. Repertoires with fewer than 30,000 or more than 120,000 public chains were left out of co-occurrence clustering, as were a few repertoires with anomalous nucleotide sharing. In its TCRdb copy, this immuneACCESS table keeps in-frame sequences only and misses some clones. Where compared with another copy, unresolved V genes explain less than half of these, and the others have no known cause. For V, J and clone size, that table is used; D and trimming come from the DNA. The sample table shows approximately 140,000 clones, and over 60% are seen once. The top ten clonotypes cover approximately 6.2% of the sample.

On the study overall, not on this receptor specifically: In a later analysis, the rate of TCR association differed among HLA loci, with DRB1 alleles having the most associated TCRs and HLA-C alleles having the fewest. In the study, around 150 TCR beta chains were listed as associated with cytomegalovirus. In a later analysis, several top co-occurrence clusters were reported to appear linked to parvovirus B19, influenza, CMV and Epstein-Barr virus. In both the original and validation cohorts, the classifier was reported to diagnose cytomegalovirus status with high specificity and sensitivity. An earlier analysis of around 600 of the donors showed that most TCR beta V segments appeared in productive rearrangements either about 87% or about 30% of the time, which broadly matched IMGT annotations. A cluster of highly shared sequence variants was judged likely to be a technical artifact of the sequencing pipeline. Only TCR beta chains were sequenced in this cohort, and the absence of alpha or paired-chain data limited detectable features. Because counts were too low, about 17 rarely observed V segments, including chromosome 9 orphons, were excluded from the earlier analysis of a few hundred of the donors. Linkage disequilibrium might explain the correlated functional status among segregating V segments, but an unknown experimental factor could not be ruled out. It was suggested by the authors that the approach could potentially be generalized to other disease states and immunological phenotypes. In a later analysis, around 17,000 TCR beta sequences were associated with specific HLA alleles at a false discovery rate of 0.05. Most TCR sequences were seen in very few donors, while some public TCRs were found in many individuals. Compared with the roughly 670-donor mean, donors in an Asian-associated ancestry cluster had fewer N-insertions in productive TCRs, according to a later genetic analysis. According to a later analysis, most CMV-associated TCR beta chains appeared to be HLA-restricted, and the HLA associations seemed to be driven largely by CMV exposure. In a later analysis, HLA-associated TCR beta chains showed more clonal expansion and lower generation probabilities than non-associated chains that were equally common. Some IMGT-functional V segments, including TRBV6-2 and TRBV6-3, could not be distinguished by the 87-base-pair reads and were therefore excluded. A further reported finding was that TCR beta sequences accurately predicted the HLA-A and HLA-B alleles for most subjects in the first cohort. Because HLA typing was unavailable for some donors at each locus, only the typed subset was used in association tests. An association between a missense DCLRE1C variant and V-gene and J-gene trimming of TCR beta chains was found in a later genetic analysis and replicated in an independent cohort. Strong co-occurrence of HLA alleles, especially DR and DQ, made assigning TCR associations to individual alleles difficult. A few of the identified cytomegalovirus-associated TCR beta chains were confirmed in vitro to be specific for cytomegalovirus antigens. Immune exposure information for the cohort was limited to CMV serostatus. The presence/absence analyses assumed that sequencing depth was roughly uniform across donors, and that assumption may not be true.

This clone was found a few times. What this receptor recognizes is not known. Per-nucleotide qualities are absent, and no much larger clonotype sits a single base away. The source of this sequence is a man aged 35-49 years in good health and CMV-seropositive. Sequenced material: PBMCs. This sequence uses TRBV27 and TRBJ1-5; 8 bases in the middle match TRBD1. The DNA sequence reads TGTGCCAGCAGTTTAAGGACAGGGAATCAGCCCCAGCATTTT. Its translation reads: CASSLRTGNQPQHF.